This T cell receptor (beta chain) derives from a study of CD8 T cells in ankylosing spondylitis. Study results and caveats: Seemingly characteristic of ankylosing spondylitis blood was a TCR beta motif consisting of about 8 highly homologous variants. Some motif variants had been reported before (in reactive arthritis synovial fluid and blood).

5'-RACE, quantitative and with molecular barcodes, yielded the TCR beta libraries. TCRdb passed the 5' RACE reads through MiXCR, listing each CDR3 protein once. The table lists approximately 550,000 distinct CDR3 sequences, about 13% of them singletons. This clonotype was observed at least ten times. No antigen is known for it. Trimming left V 0 bases short and J 0 bases short, with 9 bases between. CDR1 is SQVTM, CDR2 ANQGSEA, per germline. The CDR3 is 15 residues long. The receptor was derived from a male donor with ankylosing spondylitis. The chain joins TRBV29-1 to TRBJ2-1; D not certain. The sample comprised blood, either unsorted or a sorted T cell fraction (not recorded which). The CDR3 region is CSVEDYLGSYNEQFF. DNA for the CDR3: TGCAGCGTTGAAGACTACCTGGGCTCCTACAATGAGCAGTTCTTC.